The 12 T cell receptor beta chains below were found in one sample sequenced in a study of blood T cells in healthy people across ages. Primed by a sample-barcoded 5' primer and a J-beta primer mix, a second PCR proceeded for about 6 to 12 cycles. MiXCR, applied by TCRdb to the 5' RACE reads, yields one record per CDR3 protein. The table records 800,000 or so distinct CDR3 sequences, around two thirds of them present only once. The sample consisted of blood. These receptors were collected from a man in his thirties or forties in good health.

This clonotype was observed a handful of times. The CDR3 loop is CASSPVGYTTYEQYF. The CDR3 nucleotides are TGTGCCAGCAGCCCCGTAGGGTACACTACCTACGAGCAGTACTTC. The J gene is TRBJ2-7, the V gene TRBV27, with D unresolved. V lost 6 bases to trimming and J lost 2 bases, with 17 bases between them. The CDR3 runs 15 residues. Germline CDR1 and CDR2: MNHEY and SMNVEV (reference sequence).

This rearrangement joins TRBV20-1 to TRBJ2-7; 10 bases align to TRBD1. The trim removed 5 bases at V and 7 bases at J, leaving 8 bases unmatched. CDR1 DFQATT and CDR2 SNEGSKA come from the germline V gene (reference sequence). The CDR3 consists of 13 residues. CDR3 DNA: TGCAGTGCTGTTAGACAGGGGGCGAATGAGCAGTACTTC. Translated, it gives CSAVRQGANEQYF.

V and J are TRBV20-1 and TRBJ1-2; the D is unclear. The CDR3 has 11 amino acids. Germline V lookup: CDR1 DFQATT, CDR2 SNEGSKA (reference sequence). V dropped 0 bases and J dropped 6 bases, with 5 bases sitting between them. Written as DNA, the CDR3 is TGCAGTGCTAGAGAGCTTAATGGCTACACCTTC. Residues: CSARELNGYTF.

The DNA of the CDR3 is TGCAGTGCTAGAGATGCGGGGGCCGCGAACACCGGGGAGCTGTTTTTT. As protein: CSARDAGAANTGELFF. The chain employs TRBV20-1 and TRBJ2-2; a weak D match, TRBD2 (7 bases). Germline CDR1 is DFQATT and CDR2 is SNEGSKA (reference sequence). V was trimmed by 0 bases and J by 0 bases, leaving 11 bases between them. The CDR3 has 16 residues.

The V and J genes are TRBV5-1 and TRBJ2-1; 9 bases line up with TRBD1. There are 17 residues in the CDR3. Germline loops: CDR1 SGHRS, CDR2 YFSETQ. V dropped 0 bases and J dropped 4; count of bases not matched to a gene: 8. The CDR3 loop reads CASSLAPPGTGYNEQFF. Written as DNA, the CDR3 is TGCGCCAGCAGCTTGGCCCCTCCGGGGACAGGGTACAATGAGCAGTTCTTC.

The chain joins TRBV6-5 to TRBJ1-1; unclear D gene. This CDR3 region has 13 residues. The V end was cut by 4 bases, the J end by 5 bases, with 11 bases between. The germline V gene has CDR1 MNHEY and CDR2 SVGAGI. The CDR3 nucleotides read TGTGCCAGCAGTTCTCCGGTTGGGACTGAAGCTTTCTTT. This sequence encodes CASSSPVGTEAFF.

A single count supports this clonotype. The chain links TRBV3-1 to TRBJ2-7; 7 nucleotides align to TRBD2. Germline CDR1 and CDR2: LGHDT and YNNKEL (reference sequence). Trimming took 0 bases from V and 4 from J; bases not matched to a gene: 6. This CDR3 has 15 residues. The CDR3 DNA is TGTGCCAGCAGCCAAGATGCCAGCGGGGTGTACGAGCAGTACTTC. It encodes CASSQDASGVYEQYF.

This chain connects TRBV10-3 to TRBJ2-3; D is undetermined. The CDR3 is 13 residues long. Germline assignment: CDR1 ENHRY and CDR2 SYGVKD. V shed 5 bases and J shed 1 base, with 7 bases lying between them. CDR3 in DNA: TGTGCCATCAGTTCACTCGGCACAGATACGCAGTATTTT. Protein product: CAISSLGTDTQYF.

This clonotype was counted between two and nine times. This chain joins TRBV9 and TRBJ2-3, with TRBD2 matching over 8 bases. CDR1 and CDR2 (germline): SGDLS, YYNGEE. V was pared by 5 bases and J by 5 bases, with 10 bases of the junction left unmatched. The CDR3 contains 15 residues. Here the CDR3 DNA reads TGTGCCAGCAGTCCAATTAGCGGGGTTGGAGATACGCAGTATTTT. The encoded protein is CASSPISGVGDTQYF. Variable domain in full (rest from reference TRBV9 and TRBJ2-3): DSGVTQTPKHLITATGQRVTLRCSPRSGDLSVYWYQQSLDQGLQFLIQYYNGEERAKGNILERFSAQQFPDLHSELNLSSLELGDSALYFCASSPISGVGDTQYFGPGTRLTVL.

The V gene is TRBV7-2, the J gene TRBJ2-3; 7 bases map to TRBD2. CDR1 SGHTA and CDR2 FQGNSA come from the germline V gene. This CDR3 is 14 amino acids long. V shed 3 bases, J shed 4 bases, and the junction held 4 bases outside the gene matches. CDR3 amino acids: CASSLGGTSDTQYF. The CDR3, as DNA: TGTGCCAGCAGCTTGGGGGGGACGTCAGATACGCAGTATTTT.

The table lists this clonotype with a few counts. The rearrangement uses TRBV11-2 and TRBJ2-5; 8 bases are a match to TRBD1. The germline V gene encodes CDR1 SGHAT and CDR2 FQNNGV. The CDR3 runs to 18 residues. The ends lost 5 bases at V and 5 bases at J; junction bases unmatched: 19. The CDR3 nucleotides are TGTGCCAGCAGCCCAGACGGAGGACAGGGAATGGGTCTTGAGACCCAGTACTTC. The encoded protein is CASSPDGGQGMGLETQYF.

The J gene is TRBJ2-3, the V gene TRBV24-1; 9 nucleotides agree with TRBD1. The CDR3 is made up of 15 amino acids. J was trimmed by 5 bases and V by 5 bases; bases with no gene match: 7. In germline, CDR1 is KGHDR, CDR2 SFDVKD. The CDR3 protein is CATSAVGQGLDTQYF. For the CDR3, the DNA is TGTGCCACCAGTGCCGTGGGACAGGGATTAGATACGCAGTATTTT.